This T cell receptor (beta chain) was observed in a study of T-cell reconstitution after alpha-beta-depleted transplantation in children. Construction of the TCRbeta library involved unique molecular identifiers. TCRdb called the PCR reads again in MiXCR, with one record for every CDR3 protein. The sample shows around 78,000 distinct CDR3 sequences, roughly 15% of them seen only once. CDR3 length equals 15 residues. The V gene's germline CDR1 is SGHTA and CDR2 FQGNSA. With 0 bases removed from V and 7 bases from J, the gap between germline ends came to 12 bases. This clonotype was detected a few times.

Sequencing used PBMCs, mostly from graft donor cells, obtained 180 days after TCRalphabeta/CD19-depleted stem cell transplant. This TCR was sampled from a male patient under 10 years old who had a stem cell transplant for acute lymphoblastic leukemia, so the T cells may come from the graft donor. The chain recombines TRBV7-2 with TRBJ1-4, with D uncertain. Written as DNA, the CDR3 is TGTGCCAGCAGCTTAGCAGGGAAGAAGATTGAAAAACTGTTTTTT. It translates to CASSLAGKKIEKLFF.